The next 8 T cell receptor beta chains were all read from a single sample in a study of beta chain features in type 1 diabetes. Their antigens remain unidentified. Expressed TCRB transcripts were sequenced after all isolated RNA was converted to cDNA. Here immunoSEQ multiplex PCR was the method, and the copy in TCRdb shows in-frame clones only, minus some. The sample lists some 350,000 clones, roughly 13% occurring once. Points from the study as a whole: Shorter TCRB CDR3s, moderately but significantly so, marked every one of the four CD4+ subsets in Type 1 diabetes patients.

The material sequenced was naive CD4+ T cells from blood. Receptor source: a woman younger than 30 with type 1 diabetes.

This chain uses TRBV6-6 with TRBJ1-1; a weak D match, TRBD1 (5 bases). Germline V CDR1 and CDR2: MNHNY, SVGAGI (reference sequence). Trimming pared 11 bases from V and 4 bases from J, leaving 11 bases between. CDR3 size: 11 residues. The CDR3 reads CAAGGGTEAFF. The CDR3 bases are TGTGCCGCGGGGGGAGGCACTGAAGCTTTCTTT.

This clone occurred a few times. V and J are TRBV6-5 and TRBJ2-2; 8 bases align to TRBD1. Germline trimming cut 7 bases from V and 4 bases from J; bases unmatched to any gene: 8. The CDR3 consists of 15 residues. Germline V gene sequence: CDR1 MNHEY, CDR2 SVGAGI. The CDR3 here is CASTGQGPSTGELFF. The DNA of the CDR3 is TGTGCCAGCACCGGACAGGGACCCTCCACCGGGGAGCTGTTTTTT.

The rearrangement links TRBV11-3 to TRBJ2-7; possibly TRBD2 for D (6 bases). CDR1 SGHNT and CDR2 YENEEA come from the germline V gene. The CDR3 length is 11 residues. V was shortened by 5 bases and J by 7 bases, with 9 bases between the two germline ends. The CDR3 is CASSRAGEQYV. In nucleotides, the CDR3 is TGTGCCAGCAGCCGTGCGGGGGAGCAGTACGTC.

The rearrangement joins TRBV11-2 to TRBJ2-7, with 14 bases lining up with TRBD2. From germline, CDR1 is SGHAT and CDR2 FQNNGV. The ends lost 3 bases at V and 5 bases at J; junction bases unmatched: 6. This CDR3 has 16 residues. CDR3: CASSFLRLAGGHEQYF. In nucleotides, the CDR3 is TGTGCCAGCAGCTTCCTACGACTAGCGGGAGGGCACGAGCAGTACTTC.

This clone turned up a few times. The chain uses TRBV7-9 and TRBJ2-1; TRBD2 is a possible D gene (5 bases). The V end lost 4 bases, the J end lost 9 bases, and 10 bases lay between the germline ends. From germline, CDR1 is SEHNR and CDR2 FQNEAQ (reference sequence). The CDR3 consists of 12 residues. The CDR3 reads CASSSSLGEQFF. DNA of the CDR3: TGTGCCAGCAGCTCCTCACTAGGTGAGCAGTTCTTC.

This clone has more than one count but fewer than ten. The chain combines TRBV5-1 with TRBJ2-5, with 11 bases matching TRBD2. This CDR3 comprises 13 residues. Trimming removed 7 bases from V and 5 bases from J; junction bases left unmatched: 4. CDR1 is SGHRS, CDR2 YFSETQ, per germline. CDR3 sequence: CASAGLADETQYF. CDR3 DNA sequence: TGCGCCAGCGCGGGACTAGCGGACGAGACCCAGTACTTC. Complete variable domain (other parts from reference TRBV5-1 and TRBJ2-5): KAGVTQTPRYLIKTRGQQVTLSCSPISGHRSVSWYQQTPGQGLQFLFEYFSETQRNKGNFPGRFSGRQFSNSRSEMNVSTLELGDSALYLCASAGLADETQYFGPGTRLLVL.

The gene calls are TRBV19 and TRBJ2-2, with 9 positions matching TRBD1. CDR3 length equals 15 residues. Germline V gene lookup returns CDR1 LNHDA and CDR2 SQIVND (reference sequence). V was pared by 5 bases and J by 5 bases, with 6 bases of the junction left unmatched. The CDR3 loop reads CASSAGQGRTGELFF. The CDR3 DNA follows: TGTGCCAGTAGTGCCGGACAGGGGAGGACCGGGGAGCTGTTTTTT.

This clone was seen a handful of times. The chain is built from TRBV5-1 and TRBJ2-6; 11 bases line up with TRBD1. Germline assignment: CDR1 SGHRS and CDR2 YFSETQ. With V trimmed by 2 bases and J by 2 bases, 6 bases remained unmatched. This CDR3 contains 18 residues. The CDR3 spells CASSLETGQGAGANVLTF. The CDR3 DNA is TGCGCCAGCAGCTTAGAAACGGGACAGGGGGCTGGGGCCAACGTCCTGACTTTC.